One sample yielded the 18 T cell receptor beta chains listed below, sequenced in a study of a mutant IDH1 vaccine in newly diagnosed glioma. These receptors have no known antigen. The time point is: week 5, during vaccination. All doses held 300 ug of mutant IDH1 20-mer peptide, with topical imiquimod. Sequencing was performed with immunoSEQ multiplex PCR; in TCRdb, only in-frame clones are kept and a portion is missing. The table shows tens of thousands of clones, with about 91% occurring only once. The source material was PBMCs, sampled from a glioma patient whose treatment included an IDH1 peptide vaccine. These receptors were obtained from a woman between 50 and 59 years old with glioma.

The chain is built from TRBV5-1 and TRBJ1-3, with D uncertain. The CDR3 covers 16 residues. V lost 0 bases, J lost 2 bases, and 12 bases lay in between. CDR1 SGHRS and CDR2 YFSETQ come from the germline V gene. CDR3 coding DNA: TGCGCCAGCAGCTTGGATGCCGGGATCGCTGGAAACACCATATATTTT. This encodes CASSLDAGIAGNTIYF.

CDR3 sequence reads: CATSSATGGEYEQYF. The CDR3 nucleotides are TGTGCCACCAGCAGTGCCACAGGGGGCGAGTACGAGCAGTACTTC. The rearrangement uses TRBV15 and TRBJ2-7, with 9 bases matching TRBD1. Germline CDR1 reads LNHNV; CDR2 reads YYDKDF (reference sequence). The CDR3 covers 15 residues. Unmatched junction bases numbered 7, after V lost 3 bases and J lost 4 bases.

The gene calls are TRBV6-6 and TRBJ2-5; no definite D call. CDR1 is MNHNY, CDR2 SVGAGI, per germline (reference sequence). The CDR3 totals 15 residues. V lost 5 bases and J 1 base, leaving 14 bases between the germline ends. CDR3 coding DNA: TGTGCCAGCAGTCCTCTACGACTTTTCCAAGAGACCCAGTACTTC. Its protein is CASSPLRLFQETQYF.

The chain joins TRBV28 to TRBJ1-2; D not resolved. The germline CDR1 and CDR2 sequences are MDHEN and SYDVKM. V gave up 6 bases and J gave up 2 bases, with 10 bases separating them. This CDR3 spans 13 amino acids. The CDR3, as DNA: TGTGCCAGCAGCGCCGGGAGGAACTATGGCTACACCTTC. It encodes CASSAGRNYGYTF.

The gene calls are TRBV28 and TRBJ1-1; TRBD1 is a possible D gene (5 bases). Germline V CDR1 and CDR2: MDHEN, SYDVKM. The CDR3 covers 13 residues. V gave up 5 bases and J gave up 8 bases, with 15 bases separating them. CDR3 sequence: CASSPSTVTEAFF. The CDR3 DNA is TGTGCCAGCAGTCCCTCGACAGTCACCGAAGCTTTCTTT.

V and J are TRBV5-6 and TRBJ1-1, with D hard to call. There are 12 residues in the CDR3. V lost 3 bases to trimming and J lost 8 bases, with 11 bases between them. From germline, CDR1 is SGHDT and CDR2 YYEEEE. CDR3 in DNA: TGTGCCAGCAGCTACCTACAGAGCGAAGCTTTCTTT. It is translated as CASSYLQSEAFF. The full variable domain, in which reference TRBV5-6 and TRBJ1-1 provide the parts outside the CDR3, is DAGVTQSPTHLIKTRGQQVTLRCSPKSGHDTVSWYQQALGQGPQFIFQYYEEEERQRGNFPDRFSGHQFPNYSSELNVNALLLGDSALYLCASSYLQSEAFFGQGTRLTVV.

The chain employs TRBV5-1 and TRBJ2-7; the D is unclear. The CDR3 spans 12 residues. V was cut by 5 bases and J by 2 bases, with 8 bases left in between. Germline CDR1 reads SGHRS; CDR2 reads YFSETQ. CDR3 sequence: CASSPETYEQYF. Here the CDR3 DNA reads TGCGCCAGCAGTCCAGAAACCTACGAGCAGTACTTC.

V usage is TRBV28 and J usage is TRBJ1-1, with D unresolved. Germline V CDR1 and CDR2: MDHEN, SYDVKM. The ends were cut back, 4 bases at V and 6 bases at J, with 9 bases in the middle. The CDR3 has 12 residues. The DNA of the CDR3 is TGTGCCAGCAGTTCTTTAGACTCTGAAGCTTTCTTT. Amino acid sequence: CASSSLDSEAFF.

The V call is TRBV5-1, the J call TRBJ2-1, with D perhaps matching TRBD1 or TRBD2 (5 bases each). Germline loops: CDR1 SGHRS, CDR2 YFSETQ. V shed 5 bases and J shed 8 bases, with 11 bases lying between them. This CDR3 has 12 residues. CDR3 sequence reads: CASRNEGHEQFF. CDR3 nucleotide sequence: TGCGCCAGCAGAAACGAGGGGCATGAGCAGTTCTTC.

The chain carries TRBV11-2 and TRBJ1-1; no firm D call. This CDR3 is 12 amino acids long. The germline V and J ends were trimmed by 1 base and 4 bases, with 4 bases remaining between them. CDR1 is SGHAT, CDR2 FQNNGV, per germline. The CDR3 nucleotides are TGTGCCAGCAGCTTAGTCCGCACTGAAGCTTTCTTT. Amino acids: CASSLVRTEAFF.

The chain employs TRBV12-1 and TRBJ1-5. TRBV12-1 is deemed a pseudogene. The CDR3 extends over 14 amino acids. CDR3 nucleotide sequence: TGTGCCAGCAGCCCCCGGGACAGCAATCAGCCCCAGCATTTT. Amino acids: CASSPRDSNQPQHF.

J is TRBJ2-3 and V is TRBV11-1; D is perhaps TRBD2 (6 bases). The ends were cut back, 3 bases at V and 6 bases at J, with 13 bases in the middle. This CDR3 spans 14 amino acids. CDR1 SGHAT and CDR2 FQDESV come from the germline V gene (reference sequence). CDR3 protein: CASSFMRGTDTQYF. CDR3 sequence (DNA): TGTGCCAGCAGCTTTATGCGGGGTACGGATACGCAGTATTTT.

This clone has more than one count but fewer than ten. The chain is built from TRBV4-1 and TRBJ1-4, with TRBD1 matching over 9 bases. Trimming took 4 bases from V and 1 from J; bases not matched to a gene: 4. Germline V lookup: CDR1 MGHRA, CDR2 YSYEKL. This CDR3 contains 16 residues. The CDR3 sequence: CASSLRTGETNEKLFF. The CDR3 DNA is TGCGCCAGCAGCCTTCGGACAGGGGAAACTAATGAAAAACTGTTTTTT.

The chain couples TRBV4-1 to TRBJ2-1; D unresolved. Germline V gene lookup returns CDR1 MGHRA and CDR2 YSYEKL. Between the trimmed V and J ends, which lost 1 base and 10 bases, there was a span of 14 bases. The CDR3 is 14 amino acids. The CDR3 region has the DNA TGCGCCAGCAGCCAAGCCCTCGTTGGAGCCGAGCAGTTCTTC. This translates into CASSQALVGAEQFF.

V is TRBV6-1 and J is TRBJ1-3, with TRBD1 matching 9 bases. The CDR3 covers 15 residues. From germline, CDR1 is MNHNS and CDR2 SASEGT. V lost 6 bases, J lost 6 bases, and 9 bases stayed unmatched. The CDR3 spells CASRETGGLLNTIYF. The CDR3 DNA reads TGTGCCAGCAGAGAAACAGGGGGCCTTCTAAACACCATATATTTT.

This chain links TRBV30 with TRBJ2-5; the D call may be TRBD1 or TRBD2 (5 bases each). The CDR3 has 13 amino acids. CDR1 and CDR2 (germline): GTSNPN, SVGIG (reference sequence). V was trimmed by 4 bases and J by 5 bases, leaving 14 bases between them. The CDR3 sequence is CAWIFKGTETQYF. The CDR3 DNA reads as TGTGCCTGGATTTTCAAGGGGACCGAGACCCAGTACTTC.

This clone occurred a few times. The gene calls are TRBV7-9 and TRBJ2-5; D might be TRBD1 (6 bases). Trimming shortened V by 4 bases and J by 2 bases, and 14 bases separated the two germline ends. Germline CDR1 is SEHNR and CDR2 is FQNEAQ (reference sequence). This CDR3 has 15 residues. The CDR3 nucleotides are TGTGCCAGCAGCTCACCATTCGACAGGCAAGAGACCCAGTACTTC. Protein product: CASSSPFDRQETQYF.

J is TRBJ2-1 and V is TRBV5-1, with D possibly matching TRBD2 (5 bases). The CDR3 has 12 amino acids. Trimming shortened V by 0 bases and J by 10 bases, and 8 bases separated the two germline ends. The germline gives CDR1 SGHRS, CDR2 YFSETQ. This CDR3 reads CASSLGGLEQFF. Here the CDR3 DNA reads TGCGCCAGCAGCTTGGGCGGGTTGGAGCAGTTCTTC. The complete variable domain, with remaining parts taken from reference TRBV5-1 and TRBJ2-1, reads KAGVTQTPRYLIKTRGQQVTLSCSPISGHRSVSWYQQTPGQGLQFLFEYFSETQRNKGNFPGRFSGRQFSNSRSEMNVSTLELGDSALYLCASSLGGLEQFFGPGTRLTVL.